The clone carrying this T cell receptor beta chain was seen repeatedly, ten times or more. Its antigen is not known. This sample was taken from a study of T cell repertoires in cytomegalovirus infection. For the study at large: CMV infection plus the matching HLA type was flagged by public TCR beta signatures. Study conclusions and caveats: Across the ex vivo response, the dominant clonotypes were HLA-C-restricted CMV-specific TCR beta clonotypes. The cumulative frequency of public TCR beta families distinguished individuals who carried CMV together with the relevant HLA.

One entry per CDR3 protein, called by TCRdb with MiXCR from the reads. The top ten hold 18% of the sample, which has some 150,000 distinct CDR3 sequences, roughly 6.5% seen once. J gave up 0 bases and V 5 bases, and 7 bases lay outside the gene matches. The CDR3 loop spans 16 amino acids. Germline-derived CDR1 and CDR2 are SGHTA and FQGNSA. The clonotype was recovered from a human donor in good health (CMV status not recorded). Some clones in this sample may be carry-over from other donors' samples. The sequenced sample consisted of PBMCs. The chain carries TRBV7-2 and TRBJ1-5, with 7 positions matching TRBD1. CDR3 residues: CASSQGQSYSNQPQHF. The CDR3 DNA sequence: TGTGCCAGCAGCCAGGGACAGTCTTATAGCAATCAGCCCCAGCATTTT.